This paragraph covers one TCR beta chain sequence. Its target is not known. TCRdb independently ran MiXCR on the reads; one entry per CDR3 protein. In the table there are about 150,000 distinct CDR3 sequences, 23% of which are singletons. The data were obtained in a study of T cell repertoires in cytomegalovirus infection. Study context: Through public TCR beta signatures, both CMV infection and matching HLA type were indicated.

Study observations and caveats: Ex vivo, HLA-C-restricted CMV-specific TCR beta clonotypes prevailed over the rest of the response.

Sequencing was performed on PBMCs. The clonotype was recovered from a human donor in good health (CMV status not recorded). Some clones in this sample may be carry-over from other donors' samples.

Here the CDR3 DNA reads TGTGCCAGCAGCGGCGGATGGAGCTCCTACAATGAGCAGTTCTTC. This translates into CASSGGWSSYNEQFF. The V and J genes are TRBV6-2 or TRBV6-3 and TRBJ2-1; D is uncertain. This CDR3 contains 15 residues. Trimming pared 6 bases from V and 0 bases from J, leaving 12 bases between. CDR1 is MNHEY and CDR2 is SVGEGT in the germline V gene.